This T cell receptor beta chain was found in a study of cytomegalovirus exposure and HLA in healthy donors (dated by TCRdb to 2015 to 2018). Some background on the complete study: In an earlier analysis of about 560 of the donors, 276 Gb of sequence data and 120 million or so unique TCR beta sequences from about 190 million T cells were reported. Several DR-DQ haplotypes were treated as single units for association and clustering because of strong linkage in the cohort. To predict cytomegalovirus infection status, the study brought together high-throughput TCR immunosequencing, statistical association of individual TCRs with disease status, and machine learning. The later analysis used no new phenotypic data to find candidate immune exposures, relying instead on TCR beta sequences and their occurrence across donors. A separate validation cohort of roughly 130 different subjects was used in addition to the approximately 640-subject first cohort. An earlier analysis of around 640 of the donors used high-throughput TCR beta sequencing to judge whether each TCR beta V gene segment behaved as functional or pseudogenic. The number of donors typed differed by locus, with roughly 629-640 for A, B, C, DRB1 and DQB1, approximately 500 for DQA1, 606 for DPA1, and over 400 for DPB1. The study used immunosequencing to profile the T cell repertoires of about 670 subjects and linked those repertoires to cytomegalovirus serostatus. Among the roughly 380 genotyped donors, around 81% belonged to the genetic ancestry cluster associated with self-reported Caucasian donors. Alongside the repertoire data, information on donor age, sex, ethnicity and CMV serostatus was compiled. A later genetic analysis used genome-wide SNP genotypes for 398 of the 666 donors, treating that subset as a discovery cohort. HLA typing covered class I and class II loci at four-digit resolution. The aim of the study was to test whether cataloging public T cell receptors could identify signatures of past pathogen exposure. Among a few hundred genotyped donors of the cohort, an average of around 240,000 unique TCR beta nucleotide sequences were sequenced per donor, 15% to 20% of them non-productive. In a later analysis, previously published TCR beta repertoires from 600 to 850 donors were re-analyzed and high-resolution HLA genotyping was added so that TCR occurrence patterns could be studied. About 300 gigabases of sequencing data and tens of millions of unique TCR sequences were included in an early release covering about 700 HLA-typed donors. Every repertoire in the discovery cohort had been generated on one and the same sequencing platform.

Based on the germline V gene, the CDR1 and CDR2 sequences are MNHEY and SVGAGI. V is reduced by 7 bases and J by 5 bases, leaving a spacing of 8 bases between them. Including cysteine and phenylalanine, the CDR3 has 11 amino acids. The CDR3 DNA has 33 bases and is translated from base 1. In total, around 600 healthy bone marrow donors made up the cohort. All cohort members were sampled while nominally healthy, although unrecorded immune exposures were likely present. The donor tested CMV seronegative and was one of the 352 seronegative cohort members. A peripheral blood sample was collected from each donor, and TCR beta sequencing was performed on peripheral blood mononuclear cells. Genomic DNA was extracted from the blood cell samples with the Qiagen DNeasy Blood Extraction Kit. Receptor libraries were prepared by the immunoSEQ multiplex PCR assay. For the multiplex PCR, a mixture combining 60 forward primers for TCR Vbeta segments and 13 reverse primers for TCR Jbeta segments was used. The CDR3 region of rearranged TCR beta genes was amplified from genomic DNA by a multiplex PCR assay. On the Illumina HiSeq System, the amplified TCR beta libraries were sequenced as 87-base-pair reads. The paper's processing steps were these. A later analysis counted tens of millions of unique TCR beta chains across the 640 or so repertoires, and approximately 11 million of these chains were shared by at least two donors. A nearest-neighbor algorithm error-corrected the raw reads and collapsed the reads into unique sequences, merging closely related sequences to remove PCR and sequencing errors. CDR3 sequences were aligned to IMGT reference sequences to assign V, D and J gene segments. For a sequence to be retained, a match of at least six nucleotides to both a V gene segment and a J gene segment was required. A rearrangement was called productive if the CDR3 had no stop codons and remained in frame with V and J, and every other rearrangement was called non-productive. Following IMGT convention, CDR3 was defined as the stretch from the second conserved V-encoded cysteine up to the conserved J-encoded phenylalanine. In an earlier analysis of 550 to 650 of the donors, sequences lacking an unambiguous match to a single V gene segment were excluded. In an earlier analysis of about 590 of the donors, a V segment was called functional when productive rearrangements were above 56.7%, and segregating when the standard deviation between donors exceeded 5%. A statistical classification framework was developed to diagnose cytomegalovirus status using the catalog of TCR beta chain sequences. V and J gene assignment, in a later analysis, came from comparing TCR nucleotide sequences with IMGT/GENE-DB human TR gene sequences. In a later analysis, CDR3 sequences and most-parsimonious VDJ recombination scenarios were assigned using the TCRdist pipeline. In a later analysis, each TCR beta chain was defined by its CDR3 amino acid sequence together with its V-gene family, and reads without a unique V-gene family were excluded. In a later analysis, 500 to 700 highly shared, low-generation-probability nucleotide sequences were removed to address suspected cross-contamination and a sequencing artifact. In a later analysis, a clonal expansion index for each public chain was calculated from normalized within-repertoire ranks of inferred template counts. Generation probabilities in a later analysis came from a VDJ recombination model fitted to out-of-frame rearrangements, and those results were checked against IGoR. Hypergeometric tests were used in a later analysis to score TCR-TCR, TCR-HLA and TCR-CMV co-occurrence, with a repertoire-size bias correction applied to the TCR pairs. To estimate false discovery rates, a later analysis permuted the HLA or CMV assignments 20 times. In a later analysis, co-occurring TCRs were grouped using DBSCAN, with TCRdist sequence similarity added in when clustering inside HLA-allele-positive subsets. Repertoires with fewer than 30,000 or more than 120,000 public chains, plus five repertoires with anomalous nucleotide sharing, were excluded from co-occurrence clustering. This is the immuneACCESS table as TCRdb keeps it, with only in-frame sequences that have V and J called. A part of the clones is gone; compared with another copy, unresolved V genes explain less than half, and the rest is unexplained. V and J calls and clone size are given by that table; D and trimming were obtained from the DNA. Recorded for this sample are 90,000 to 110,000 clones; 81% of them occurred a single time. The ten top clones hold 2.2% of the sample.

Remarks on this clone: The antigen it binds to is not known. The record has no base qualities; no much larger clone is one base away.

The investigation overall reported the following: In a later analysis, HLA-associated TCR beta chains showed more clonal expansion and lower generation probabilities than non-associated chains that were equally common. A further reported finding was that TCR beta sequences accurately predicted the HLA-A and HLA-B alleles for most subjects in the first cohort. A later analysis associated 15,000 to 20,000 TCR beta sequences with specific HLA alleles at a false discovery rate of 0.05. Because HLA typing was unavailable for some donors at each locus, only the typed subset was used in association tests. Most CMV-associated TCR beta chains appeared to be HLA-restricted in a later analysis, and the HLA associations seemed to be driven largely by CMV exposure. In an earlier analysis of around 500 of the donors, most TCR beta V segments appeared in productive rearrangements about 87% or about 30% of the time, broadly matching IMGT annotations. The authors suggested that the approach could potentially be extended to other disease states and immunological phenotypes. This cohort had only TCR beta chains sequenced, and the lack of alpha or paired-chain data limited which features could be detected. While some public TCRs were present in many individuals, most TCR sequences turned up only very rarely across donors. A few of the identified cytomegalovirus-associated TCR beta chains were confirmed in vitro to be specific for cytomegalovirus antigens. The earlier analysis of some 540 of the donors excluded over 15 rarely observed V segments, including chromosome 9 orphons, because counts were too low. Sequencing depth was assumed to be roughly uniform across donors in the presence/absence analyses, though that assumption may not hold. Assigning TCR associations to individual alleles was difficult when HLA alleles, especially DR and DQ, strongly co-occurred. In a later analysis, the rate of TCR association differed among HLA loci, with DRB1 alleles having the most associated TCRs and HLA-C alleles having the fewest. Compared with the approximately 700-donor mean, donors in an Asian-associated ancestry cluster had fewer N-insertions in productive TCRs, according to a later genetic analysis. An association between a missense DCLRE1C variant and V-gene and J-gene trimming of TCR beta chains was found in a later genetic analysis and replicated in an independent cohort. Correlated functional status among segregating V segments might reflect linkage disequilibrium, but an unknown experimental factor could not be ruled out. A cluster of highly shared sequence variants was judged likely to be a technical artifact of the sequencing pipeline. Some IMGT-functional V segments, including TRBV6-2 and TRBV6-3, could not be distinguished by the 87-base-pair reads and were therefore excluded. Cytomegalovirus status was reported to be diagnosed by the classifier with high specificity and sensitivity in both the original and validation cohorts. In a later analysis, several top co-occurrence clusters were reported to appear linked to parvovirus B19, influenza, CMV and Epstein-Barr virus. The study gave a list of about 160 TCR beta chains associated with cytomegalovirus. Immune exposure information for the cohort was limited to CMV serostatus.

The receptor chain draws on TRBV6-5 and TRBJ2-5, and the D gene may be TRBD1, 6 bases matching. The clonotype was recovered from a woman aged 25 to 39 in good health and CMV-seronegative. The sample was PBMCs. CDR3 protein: CASIQGETQYF. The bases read TGTGCCAGCATCCAGGGGGAGACCCAGTACTTC.